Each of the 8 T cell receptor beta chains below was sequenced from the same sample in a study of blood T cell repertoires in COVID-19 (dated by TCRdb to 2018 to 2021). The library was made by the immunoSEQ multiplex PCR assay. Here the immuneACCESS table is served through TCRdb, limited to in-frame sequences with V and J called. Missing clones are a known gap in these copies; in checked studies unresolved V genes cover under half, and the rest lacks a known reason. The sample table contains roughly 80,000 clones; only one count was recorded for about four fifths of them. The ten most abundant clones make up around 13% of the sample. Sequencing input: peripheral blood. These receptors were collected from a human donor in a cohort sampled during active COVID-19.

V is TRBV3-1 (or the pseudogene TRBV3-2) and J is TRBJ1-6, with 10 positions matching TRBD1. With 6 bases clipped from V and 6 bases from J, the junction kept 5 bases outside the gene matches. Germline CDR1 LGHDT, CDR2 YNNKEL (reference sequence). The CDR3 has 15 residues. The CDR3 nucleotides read TGTGCCAGCAGACGACAGGGGGCTGGTAATTCACCCCTCCACTTT. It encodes CASRRQGAGNSPLHF.

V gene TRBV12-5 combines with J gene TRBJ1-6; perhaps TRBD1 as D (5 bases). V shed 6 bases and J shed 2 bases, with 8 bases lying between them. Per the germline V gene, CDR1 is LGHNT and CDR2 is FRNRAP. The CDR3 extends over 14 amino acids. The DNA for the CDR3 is TGTGCTAGTGGCTGGGGGGCCTATAATTCACCCCTCCACTTT. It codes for CASGWGAYNSPLHF. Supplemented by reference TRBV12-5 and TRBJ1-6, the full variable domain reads DARVTQTPRHKVTEMGQEVTMRCQPILGHNTVFWYRQTMMQGLELLAYFRNRAPLDDSGMPKDRFSAEMPDATLATLKIQPSEPRDSAVYFCASGWGAYNSPLHFGNGTRLTVT.

The CDR3 region has the DNA TGTGCCAGCAGCTTAGTGGGGCAGCTCTCCTACGAGCAGTACTTC. Encoded protein: CASSLVGQLSYEQYF. V gene TRBV7-9 combines with J gene TRBJ2-7; D might be TRBD1 (5 bases). CDR1 SEHNR and CDR2 FQNEAQ come from the germline V gene (reference sequence). The CDR3 runs 15 residues. V was trimmed by 1 base and J by 0 bases, leaving 10 bases between them.

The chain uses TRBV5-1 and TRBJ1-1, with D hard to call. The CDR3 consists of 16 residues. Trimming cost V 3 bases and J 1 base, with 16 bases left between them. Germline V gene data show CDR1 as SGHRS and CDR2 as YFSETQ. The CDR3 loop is CASSSGSHGRNTEAFF. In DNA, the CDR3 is TGCGCCAGCAGCTCCGGGAGCCACGGTCGGAACACTGAAGCTTTCTTT.

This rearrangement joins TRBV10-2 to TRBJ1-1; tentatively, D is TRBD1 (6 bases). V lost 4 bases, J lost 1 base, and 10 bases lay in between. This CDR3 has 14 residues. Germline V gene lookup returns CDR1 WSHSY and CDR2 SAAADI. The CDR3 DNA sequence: TGCGCCAGCAGTGGACGGACAGCGAACACTGAAGCTTTCTTT. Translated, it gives CASSGRTANTEAFF.

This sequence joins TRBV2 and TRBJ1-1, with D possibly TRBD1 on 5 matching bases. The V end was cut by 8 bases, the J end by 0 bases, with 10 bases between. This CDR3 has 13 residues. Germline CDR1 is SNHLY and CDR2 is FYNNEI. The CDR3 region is CASGEGLNTEAFF. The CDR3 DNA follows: TGTGCCAGCGGGGAGGGGCTGAACACTGAAGCTTTCTTT.

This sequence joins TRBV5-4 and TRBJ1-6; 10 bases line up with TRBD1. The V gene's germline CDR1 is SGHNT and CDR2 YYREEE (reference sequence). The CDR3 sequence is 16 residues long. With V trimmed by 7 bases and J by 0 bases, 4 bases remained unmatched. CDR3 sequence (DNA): TGTGCCAGCGGACAGGGGGGAAGCTCCTATAATTCACCCCTCCACTTT. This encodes CASGQGGSSYNSPLHF.

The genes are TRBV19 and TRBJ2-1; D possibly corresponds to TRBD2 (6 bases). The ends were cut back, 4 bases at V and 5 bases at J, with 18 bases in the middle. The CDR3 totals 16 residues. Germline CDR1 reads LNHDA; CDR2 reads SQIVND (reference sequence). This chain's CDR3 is CASSTTRRVRDNEQFF. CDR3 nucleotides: TGTGCCAGTAGTACGACGAGGAGGGTTAGGGACAATGAGCAGTTCTTC. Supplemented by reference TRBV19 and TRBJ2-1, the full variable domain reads DGGITQSPKYLFRKEGQNVTLSCEQNLNHDAMYWYRQDPGQGLRLIYYSQIVNDFQKGDIAEGYSVSREKKESFPLTVTSAQKNPTAFYLCASSTTRRVRDNEQFFGPGTRLTVL.